The TCR beta chain described here comes from a study of Ad26.COV2.S vaccination and SARS-CoV-2 variants. Whole-study findings and limits: People who got the vaccine had more spike-specific TCR breadth than people who got placebo. Comparable non-spike TCR breadth was observed in vaccine and placebo recipients.

Treatment in this sample: 15 to 20 received Ad26.COV2.S at low or high dose, single or two shots; several received placebo; per-sample allocation not given. The samples date from day 63 after the first vaccine or placebo injection. Vaccination employed an Ad26 vector expressing the Wuhan-strain SARS-CoV-2 spike. There are 14 residues in the CDR3. Germline CDR1 reads SGHRS; CDR2 reads YFSETQ. Trimming removed 4 bases from V and 7 bases from J, with 18 bases in between. With respect to this clone: Its antigen is as yet unknown.

TCRdb keeps only in-frame clones here, not all; method: immunoSEQ multiplex PCR. Altogether just under 250,000 clones are present, approximately 87% being singletons, with the ten largest covering about 10%. This sequence joins TRBV5-1 and TRBJ2-7, with D possibly TRBD2 on 6 matching bases. This clonotype originated in a person between 18 and 59 years old who received the Ad26.COV2.S COVID-19 vaccine or a placebo. The sequences come from peripheral blood, collected in a trial of Ad26.COV2.S vaccine versus placebo. CDR3 nucleotide sequence: TGCGCCAGCAGCCAAGCGGAGGGCCGGGGGGAGCAGTACTTC. Protein: CASSQAEGRGEQYF.